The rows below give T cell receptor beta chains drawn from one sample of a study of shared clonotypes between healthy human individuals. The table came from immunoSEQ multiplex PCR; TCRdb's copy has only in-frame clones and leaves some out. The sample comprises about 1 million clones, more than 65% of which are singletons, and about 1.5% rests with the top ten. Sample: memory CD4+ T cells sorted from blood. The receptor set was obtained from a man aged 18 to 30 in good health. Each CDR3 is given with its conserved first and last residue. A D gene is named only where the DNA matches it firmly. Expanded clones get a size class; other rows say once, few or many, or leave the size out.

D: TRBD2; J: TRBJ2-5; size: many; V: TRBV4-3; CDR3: CASSRGAGGGQETQYF; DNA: TGCGCCAGCAGCCGTGGGGCGGGAGGGGGGCAAGAGACCCAGTACTTC
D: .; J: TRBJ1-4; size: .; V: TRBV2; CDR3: CASSEAQATNEKLFF; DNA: TGTGCCAGCAGTGAAGCACAGGCAACTAATGAAAAACTGTTTTTT
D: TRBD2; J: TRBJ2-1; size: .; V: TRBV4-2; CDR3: CASSQDILAGGHLDAEQFF; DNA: TGTGCCAGCAGCCAAGATATACTAGCGGGGGGGCATCTCGATGCTGAGCAGTTCTTC
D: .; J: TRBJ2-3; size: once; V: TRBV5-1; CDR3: CASARLSTDTQYF; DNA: TGCGCCAGCGCCCGGCTAAGCACAGATACGCAGTATTTT
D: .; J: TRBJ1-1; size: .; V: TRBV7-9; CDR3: CASSFTTGYSEAFF; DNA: TGTGCCAGCAGCTTTACCACAGGGTACTCTGAAGCTTTCTTT
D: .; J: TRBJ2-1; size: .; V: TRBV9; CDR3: CASSVAAGTSYNEQFF; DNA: TGTGCCAGCAGCGTAGCTGCCGGGACTTCATACAATGAGCAGTTCTTC
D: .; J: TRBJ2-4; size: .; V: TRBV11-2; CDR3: CASSLGGDVSIQYF; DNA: TGTGCCAGCAGCTTAGGCGGAGATGTTAGCATTCAGTACTTC
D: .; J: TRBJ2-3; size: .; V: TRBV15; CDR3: CATSKSLASTDTQYF; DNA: TGTGCCACCAGCAAGTCACTAGCTAGCACAGATACGCAGTATTTT
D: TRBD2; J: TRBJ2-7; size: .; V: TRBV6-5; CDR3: CASSYAKAGGQYEQYF; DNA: TGTGCCAGCAGTTACGCTAAAGCGGGGGGGCAGTACGAGCAGTACTTC
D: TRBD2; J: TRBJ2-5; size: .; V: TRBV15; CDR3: CATSKGVLAGEQETQYF; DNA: TGTGCCACCAGCAAGGGGGTACTAGCGGGAGAGCAAGAGACCCAGTACTTC
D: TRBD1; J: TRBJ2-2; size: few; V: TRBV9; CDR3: CASSEYRGTGELFF; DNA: TGTGCCAGCAGCGAGTACAGGGGGACCGGGGAGCTGTTTTTT
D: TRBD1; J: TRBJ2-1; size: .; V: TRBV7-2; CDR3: CASSIRTGVVDEQFF; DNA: TGTGCCAGCAGCATAAGGACAGGGGTGGTCGATGAGCAGTTCTTC
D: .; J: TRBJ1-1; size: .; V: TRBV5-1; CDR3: CASSLDGVMNTEAFF; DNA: TGCGCCAGCAGCTTGGACGGGGTCATGAACACTGAAGCTTTCTTT
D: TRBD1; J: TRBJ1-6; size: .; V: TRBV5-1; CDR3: CASSQQDRGLNSPLHF; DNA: TGCGCCAGCAGCCAGCAGGACAGGGGGCTTAATTCACCCCTCCACTTT
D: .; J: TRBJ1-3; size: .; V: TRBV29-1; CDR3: CSVESRGGNTIYF; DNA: TGCAGCGTTGAGAGCAGGGGAGGAAACACCATATATTTT
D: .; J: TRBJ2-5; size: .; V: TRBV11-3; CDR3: CASSSSHGGTQYF; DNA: TGTGCCAGCAGCTCCAGTCACGGGGGGACCCAGTACTTC
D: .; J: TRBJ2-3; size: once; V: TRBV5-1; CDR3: CASRGKALITDTQYF; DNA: TGCGCCAGCAGGGGGAAGGCTCTTATCACAGATACGCAGTATTTT
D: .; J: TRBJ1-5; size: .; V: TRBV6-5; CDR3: CASSWGRCDNQPQHF; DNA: TGTGCCAGCAGTTGGGGACGGTGCGACAATCAGCCCCAGCATTTT
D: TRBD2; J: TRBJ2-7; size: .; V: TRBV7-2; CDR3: CASSIAGHHEQYF; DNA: TGTGCCAGCAGCATAGCGGGGCACCACGAGCAGTACTTC
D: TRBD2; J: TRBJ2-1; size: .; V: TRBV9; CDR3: CASSRVAGGGNEQFF; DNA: TGTGCCAGCAGCCGGGTAGCGGGAGGTGGCAATGAGCAGTTCTTC
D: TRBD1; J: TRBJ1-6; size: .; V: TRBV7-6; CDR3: CASSLQGQGNSPLHF; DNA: TGTGCCAGCAGCTTACAGGGACAGGGGAATTCACCCCTCCACTTT
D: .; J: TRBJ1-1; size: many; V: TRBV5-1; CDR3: CASSSRGEPGAFF; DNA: TGCGCCAGCAGCTCCCGTGGGGAGCCGGGGGCTTTCTTT
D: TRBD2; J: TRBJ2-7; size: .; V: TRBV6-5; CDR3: CASSSSGGGYEQYF; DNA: TGTGCCAGCAGTTCCTCGGGAGGGGGCTACGAGCAGTACTTC
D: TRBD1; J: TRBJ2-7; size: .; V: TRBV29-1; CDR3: CSAGTGNEQYF; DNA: TGCAGCGCTGGGACAGGGAACGAGCAGTACTTC
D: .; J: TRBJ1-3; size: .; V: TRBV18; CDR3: CASSPYEIAGNTIYF; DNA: TGTGCCAGCTCACCATATGAGATCGCTGGAAACACCATATATTTT
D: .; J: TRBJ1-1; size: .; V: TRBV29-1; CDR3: CSVDLVNTEAFF; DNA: TGCAGCGTCGACCTTGTGAACACTGAAGCTTTCTTT
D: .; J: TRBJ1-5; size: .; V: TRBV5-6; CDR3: CASSLGVNQPQHF; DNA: TGTGCCAGCAGCTTGGGGGTCAATCAGCCCCAGCATTTT
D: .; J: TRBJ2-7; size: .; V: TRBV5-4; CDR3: CASSLAVGSIYEQYF; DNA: TGTGCCAGCAGCTTGGCCGTGGGTTCCATCTACGAGCAGTACTTC
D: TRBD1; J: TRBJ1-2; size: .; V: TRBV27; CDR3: CASSFIRDRGPGGYTF; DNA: TGTGCCAGCAGTTTTATTAGGGACAGGGGGCCAGGTGGCTACACCTTC
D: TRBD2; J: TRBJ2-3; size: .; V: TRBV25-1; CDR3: CASGRASGGTDTQYF; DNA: TGTGCCAGCGGCCGGGCTAGCGGGGGCACAGATACGCAGTATTTT
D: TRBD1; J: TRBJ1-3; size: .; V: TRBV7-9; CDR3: CASSRGDPDRGNTIYF; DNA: TGTGCCAGCAGCAGAGGGGATCCGGACAGGGGGAACACCATATATTTT
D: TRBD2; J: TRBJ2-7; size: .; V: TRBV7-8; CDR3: CASSPGLTYEQYF; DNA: TGTGCCAGCAGCCCGGGACTAACCTACGAGCAGTACTTC
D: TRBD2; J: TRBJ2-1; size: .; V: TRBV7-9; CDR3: CASSHLAGARYNEQFF; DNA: TGTGCCAGCAGCCACCTAGCGGGAGCCCGCTACAATGAGCAGTTCTTC
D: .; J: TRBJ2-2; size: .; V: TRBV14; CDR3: CASSRQTWGGLFF; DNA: TGTGCCAGCAGCCGGCAAACCTGGGGAGGGCTGTTTTTT
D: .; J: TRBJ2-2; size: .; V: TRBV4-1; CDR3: CASSQGSMVSGELFF; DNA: TGCGCCAGCAGCCAAGGCTCGATGGTATCCGGGGAGCTGTTTTTT
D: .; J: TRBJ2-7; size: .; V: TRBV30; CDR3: CAWSQAAYEQYF; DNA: TGTGCCTGGAGTCAGGCCGCATACGAGCAGTACTTC
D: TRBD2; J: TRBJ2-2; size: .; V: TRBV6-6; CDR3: CASSYHRGAGELFF; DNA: TGTGCCAGCAGTTACCACCGGGGGGCCGGGGAGCTGTTTTTT
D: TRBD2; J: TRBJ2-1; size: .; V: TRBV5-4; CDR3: CASSSGTNYNEQFF; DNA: TGTGCCAGCAGCTCCGGGACTAATTACAATGAGCAGTTCTTC
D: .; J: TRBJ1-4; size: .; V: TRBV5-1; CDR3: CASSPQGEKLFF; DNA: TGCGCCAGCAGCCCACAGGGTGAAAAACTGTTTTTT
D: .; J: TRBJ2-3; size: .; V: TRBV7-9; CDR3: CASSLEGIAVTQYF; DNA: TGTGCCAGCAGCTTAGAGGGGATTGCTGTTACGCAGTATTTT
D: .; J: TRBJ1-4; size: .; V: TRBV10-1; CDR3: CASSLNEKLFF; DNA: TGCGCCAGCAGTTTGAATGAAAAACTGTTTTTT
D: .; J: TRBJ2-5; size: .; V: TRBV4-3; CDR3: CASSQDLGRWTQYF; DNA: TGCGCCAGCAGCCAAGATCTAGGACGGTGGACCCAGTACTTC
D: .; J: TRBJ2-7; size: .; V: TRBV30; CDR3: CAWSRVYEQYF; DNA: TGTGCCTGGAGTCGAGTCTACGAGCAGTACTTC
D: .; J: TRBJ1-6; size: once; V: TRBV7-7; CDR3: CASSLTFGDSPLHF; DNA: TGTGCTAGCAGCCTGACTTTTGGGGACTCACCCCTCCACTTT
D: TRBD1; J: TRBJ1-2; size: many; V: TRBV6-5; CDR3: CASSYSNVGQADGYTF; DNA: TGTGCCAGCAGTTACTCGAACGTCGGACAGGCCGATGGCTACACCTTC
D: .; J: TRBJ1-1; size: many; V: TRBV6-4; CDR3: CASSEQQNTEAFF; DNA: TGTGCCAGCAGCGAACAGCAAAACACTGAAGCTTTCTTT
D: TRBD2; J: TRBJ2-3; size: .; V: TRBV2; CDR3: CASSELLAGGTDTQYF; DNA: TGTGCCAGCAGTGAATTACTAGCGGGGGGCACAGATACGCAGTATTTT
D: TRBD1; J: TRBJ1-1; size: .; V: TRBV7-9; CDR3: CASSLGQGLEAFF; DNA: TGTGCCAGCAGCCTAGGACAGGGCCTTGAAGCTTTCTTT
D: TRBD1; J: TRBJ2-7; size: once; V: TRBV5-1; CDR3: CASSRGQGPYEQYF; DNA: TGCGCCAGCAGCCGGGGACAGGGCCCCTACGAGCAGTACTTC
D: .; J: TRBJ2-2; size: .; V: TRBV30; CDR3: CAWRSQGTGELFF; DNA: TGTGCCTGGCGGTCGCAGGGTACCGGGGAGCTGTTTTTT
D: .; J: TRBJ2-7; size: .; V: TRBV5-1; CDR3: CASSEGGQSYEQYF; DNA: TGCGCCAGCAGCGAAGGCGGACAGTCCTACGAGCAGTACTTC
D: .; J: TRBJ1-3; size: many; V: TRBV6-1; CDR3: CASSEDPQGPSSGNTIYF; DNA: TGTGCCAGCAGTGAAGATCCCCAAGGACCTAGCTCTGGAAACACCATATATTTT
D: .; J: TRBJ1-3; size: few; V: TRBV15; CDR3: CATSRGGAGNTIYF; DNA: TGTGCCACCAGCAGAGGGGGTGCTGGAAACACCATATATTTT